The 28 T cell receptor beta chains listed next were all sequenced from one sample in a study of cytomegalovirus exposure and HLA in healthy donors. The method was immunoSEQ multiplex PCR; TCRdb's version includes in-frame clones alone and lacks a portion of them. The top ten clones hold about 2.5% of a sample with some 170,000 clones, about nine tenths of them seen once. The sequenced sample was PBMCs. Receptor source: a man younger than 35 in good health and CMV-seropositive.

This chain uses TRBV25-1 with TRBJ2-7; D may be TRBD2 (5 bases). V was shortened by 1 base and J by 4 bases, with 5 bases between the two germline ends. Germline values: CDR1 MGHDK, CDR2 SYGVNS. The CDR3 covers 12 residues. CDR3 in amino acids: CASSESGYEQYF. As DNA, the CDR3 is TGTGCCAGCAGTGAATCGGGGTACGAGCAGTACTTC.

The chain employs TRBV14 and TRBJ2-7; 11 bases line up with TRBD2. J lost 5 bases, V lost 4 bases, and 7 bases had no gene match. The CDR3 runs 15 residues. Germline-derived CDR1 and CDR2 are SGHDN and FVKESK. The CDR3 region is CASSPTSGMSDEQYF. The CDR3 DNA is TGTGCCAGCAGCCCGACTAGCGGGATGTCGGACGAGCAGTACTTC.

The chain carries TRBV28 and TRBJ1-1, with D perhaps TRBD1 (5 bases). The V and J ends lost 1 base and 5 bases respectively, with 17 bases between them. Germline CDR1 reads MDHEN; CDR2 reads SYDVKM. The CDR3 has 16 amino acids. CDR3 DNA: TGTGCCAGCAGTTTATTGGGCAGGGTTGTGGAGACTGAAGCTTTCTTT. This gives the protein CASSLLGRVVETEAFF.

The chain combines TRBV10-3 with TRBJ2-7; 7 nucleotides match TRBD2. This CDR3 is 14 amino acids long. CDR1 and CDR2 from the germline V gene are ENHRY and SYGVKD. Trimming cost V 4 bases and J 4 bases; bases outside gene matches: 7. CDR3 sequence reads: CAISVGSGLYEQYF. The CDR3 DNA sequence: TGTGCCATCAGTGTGGGTAGCGGGTTGTACGAGCAGTACTTC.

The chain couples TRBV7-2 to TRBJ2-1; 11 nucleotides align to TRBD2. Per the germline V gene, CDR1 is SGHTA and CDR2 is FQGNSA. Trimming at V came to 1 base and at J to 0 bases, leaving 8 bases not matched to a gene. This CDR3 is 19 amino acids long. CDR3 bases: TGTGCCAGCAGCTTAGTGACTAGCGGGGCCCCCAGCTCCTACAATGAGCAGTTCTTC. Residues: CASSLVTSGAPSSYNEQFF.

Remarks on this clone: It is likely a read error, because the conserved phenylalanine at the end of the CDR3 is missing. The DNA is omitted, as the CDR3 cannot be located on it reliably, and the CDR3 follows TCRdb's listing. CDR3 region: CASSYQTSA. The V and J genes are TRBV6-5 and TRBJ2-7; TRBD2, the table's D call, was not compared with the DNA. Germline values: CDR1 MNHEY, CDR2 SVGAGI. The length of the CDR3 is 9 amino acids, counting both ends.

V gene TRBV7-8 combines with J gene TRBJ1-1; possible D gene TRBD1, 5 bases. The germline V and J ends were trimmed by 0 bases and 4 bases, with 21 bases remaining between them. The CDR3 spans 18 residues. Per the germline V gene, CDR1 is SGHVS and CDR2 is FQNEAQ. CDR3 sequence reads: CASSLALGVLSGATEAFF. The CDR3 bases are TGTGCCAGCAGCTTAGCGCTAGGGGTGTTGTCGGGCGCCACTGAAGCTTTCTTT. The variable domain in full, completed from reference TRBV7-8 and TRBJ1-1, reads GAGVSQSPRYKVAKRGQDVALRCDPISGHVSLFWYQQALGQGPEFLTYFQNEAQLDKSGLPSDRFFAERPEGSVSTLKIQRTQQEDSAVYLCASSLALGVLSGATEAFFGQGTRLTVV.

J is TRBJ2-1 and V is TRBV5-1, with D perhaps matching TRBD2 (5 bases). Germline V gene lookup returns CDR1 SGHRS and CDR2 YFSETQ. V was trimmed by 0 bases and J by 0 bases, leaving 13 bases between them. The CDR3 is 17 amino acids. CDR3 sequence reads: CASSLDLVGSSYNEQFF. The CDR3 coding sequence is TGCGCCAGCAGCTTGGATTTGGTGGGGAGCTCCTACAATGAGCAGTTCTTC.

The chain combines TRBV21-1 with TRBJ1-5; the table gives TRBD1 as D, unverified against the DNA. TRBV21-1 is recorded as a pseudogene. This CDR3 is built from 11 residues. The CDR3 reads CADAGDQPQHF. The CDR3 DNA reads as TGTGCAGACGCAGGGGATCAGCCCCAGCATTTT.

The rearrangement uses TRBV27 and TRBJ2-7, with D possibly matching TRBD2 (7 bases). The V gene lost 5 bases and the J gene lost 0 bases, with 14 bases spanning the gap. The CDR3 extends over 15 amino acids. Germline V gives CDR1 MNHEY, CDR2 SMNVEV (reference sequence). The CDR3 region has the DNA TGTGCCAGCAGTCGGGTCGGGGGGCTCTCCTACGAGCAGTACTTC. It translates to CASSRVGGLSYEQYF.

The gene calls are TRBV14 and TRBJ1-6; weak D call: TRBD1 (6 bases). Germline-derived CDR1 and CDR2 are SGHDN and FVKESK. V lost 6 bases, J lost 8 bases, and 17 bases lay in between. CDR3 size: 15 residues. The CDR3 DNA sequence: TGTGCCAGCAGTTTACAGGGAATGGGCGATTCACCCCTCCACTTT. Its protein product is CASSLQGMGDSPLHF. The full variable domain, its missing parts supplied by reference TRBV14 and TRBJ1-6, is EAGVTQFPSHSVIEKGQTVTLRCDPISGHDNLYWYRRVMGKEIKFLLHFVKESKQDESGMPNNRFLAERTGGTYSTLKVQPAELEDSGVYFCASSLQGMGDSPLHFGNGTRLTVT.

The chain combines TRBV27 with TRBJ1-1, with TRBD1 as a possible D gene (5 bases). The germline V and J ends were trimmed by 6 bases and 7 bases, with 12 bases remaining between them. The germline V gene has CDR1 MNHEY and CDR2 SMNVEV (reference sequence). The CDR3 length is 12 residues. CDR3 in amino acids: CASRSFQGEAFF. CDR3 DNA: TGTGCCAGCAGAAGTTTTCAGGGTGAAGCTTTCTTT.

The chain couples TRBV7-8 to TRBJ2-2; D call uncertain. Germline V gene data show CDR1 as SGHVS and CDR2 as FQNEAQ. V was shortened by 5 bases and J by 6 bases, with 10 bases between the two germline ends. This CDR3 contains 13 residues. DNA of the CDR3: TGTGCCAGCAGCCTCCTTTTCCCCGGGGAGCTGTTTTTT. The encoded protein is CASSLLFPGELFF.

J is TRBJ2-7 and V is TRBV25-1; 8 bases line up with TRBD2. The CDR3 has 15 residues. Per the germline V gene, CDR1 is MGHDK and CDR2 is SYGVNS. V was clipped by 3 bases and J by 6 bases; unmatched bases: 10. As DNA, the CDR3 is TGTGCCAGCAGTGAGTTACTAGCGGTGGGAGGCGAGCAGTACTTC. Translation: CASSELLAVGGEQYF.

V and J are TRBV7-2 and TRBJ2-3, with 8 bases lining up with TRBD2. Losses at the gene ends were 6 bases for V and 4 bases for J; bases not matched to a gene: 9. The CDR3 length is 15 residues. The germline V gene has CDR1 SGHTA and CDR2 FQGNSA. CDR3 DNA: TGTGCCAGCAGATCGAGCGGGAGTGGGCCAGATACGCAGTATTTT. Translated, it gives CASRSSGSGPDTQYF. The whole variable domain, remainder taken from reference TRBV7-2 and TRBJ2-3, is GAGVSQSPSNKVTEKGKDVELRCDPISGHTALYWYRQSLGQGLEFLIYFQGNSAPDKSGLPSDRFSAERTGGSVSTLTIQRTQQEDSAVYLCASRSSGSGPDTQYFGPGTRLTVL.

The rearrangement joins TRBV10-3 to TRBJ1-1, with 9 bases that match TRBD1. This CDR3 has 12 residues. Germline V gives CDR1 ENHRY, CDR2 SYGVKD. V was clipped by 9 bases and J by 7 bases; unmatched bases: 6. This CDR3 is CAMQGQGLEAFF. CDR3 nucleotides: TGTGCCATGCAGGGACAGGGTCTTGAAGCTTTCTTT.

This chain uses TRBV5-1 with TRBJ2-5, with D hard to call. The V end lost 8 bases, the J end lost 2 bases, and 4 bases lay between the germline ends. Germline loops: CDR1 SGHRS, CDR2 YFSETQ. This CDR3 is 10 amino acids long. The CDR3 spells CASHQETQYF. The CDR3 bases are TGCGCCAGTCATCAAGAGACCCAGTACTTC. Combining the CDR3 with reference TRBV5-1 and TRBJ2-5 gives the whole variable domain KAGVTQTPRYLIKTRGQQVTLSCSPISGHRSVSWYQQTPGQGLQFLFEYFSETQRNKGNFPGRFSGRQFSNSRSEMNVSTLELGDSALYLCASHQETQYFGPGTRLLVL.

This clone was seen only once. V is TRBV27 and J is TRBJ2-7, with D perhaps TRBD1 (5 bases). The CDR3 length is 12 residues. Trimming removed 6 bases from V and 7 bases from J, with 13 bases in between. CDR1 is MNHEY, CDR2 SMNVEV, per germline (reference sequence). CDR3 sequence reads: CASSPWGREQYF. The CDR3 DNA sequence: TGTGCCAGCAGCCCTTGGGGCAGGGAGCAGTACTTC.

V gene TRBV4-3 combines with J gene TRBJ1-6; the D is unclear. Germline assignment: CDR1 LGHNA and CDR2 YSLEER. The CDR3 totals 14 residues. Deletions cut 4 bases from V and 7 bases from J, with 11 bases between. CDR3 nucleotides: TGCGCCAGCAGCCCCGGAGCGGGGAATTCACCCCTCCACTTT. This gives the protein CASSPGAGNSPLHF.

This clone rates as medium-sized. The gene calls are TRBV10-1 and TRBJ2-4; 8 bases align to TRBD1. J lost 0 bases, V lost 4 bases, and 23 bases had no gene match. Germline CDR1 reads WNHNN; CDR2 reads SYGVQD (reference sequence). This CDR3 has 22 residues. CDR3 in amino acids: CASSGWVSGQDGRVIAKNIQYF. CDR3 nucleotide sequence: TGCGCCAGCAGTGGATGGGTATCGGGACAGGACGGGCGGGTTATAGCCAAAAACATTCAGTACTTC.

The chain carries TRBV29-1 and TRBJ2-7, with 8 bases identical to TRBD1. In germline, CDR1 is SQVTM, CDR2 ANQGSEA. Unmatched junction bases numbered 13, after V lost 6 bases and J lost 6 bases. The CDR3 extends over 14 amino acids. CDR3 nucleotides: TGCAGCGTCGCAACTCAGCAGGGGGCGATCGAGCAGTACTTC. This codes for CSVATQQGAIEQYF.

The V and J genes are TRBV6-6 and TRBJ1-2, with D possibly TRBD1 on 5 matching bases. V was trimmed by 7 bases and J by 1 base, leaving 7 bases between them. Germline V gives CDR1 MNHNY, CDR2 SVGAGI (reference sequence). This CDR3 comprises 12 residues. The CDR3 reads CASIDSNYGYTF. The DNA of the CDR3 is TGTGCCAGCATTGACAGTAACTATGGCTACACCTTC.

The V call is TRBV4-1, the J call TRBJ2-7, with TRBD1 as a possible D gene (5 bases). V dropped 4 bases and J dropped 2 bases, with 6 bases sitting between them. The germline gives CDR1 MGHRA, CDR2 YSYEKL. The CDR3 totals 12 residues. The CDR3 coding sequence is TGCGCCAGCAGCCCGGACACCTACGAGCAGTACTTC. Protein: CASSPDTYEQYF.

This rearrangement joins TRBV28 to TRBJ1-5; perhaps TRBD1 as D (5 bases). CDR1 and CDR2 from the germline V gene are MDHEN and SYDVKM. V lost 6 bases and J 1 base, leaving 16 bases between the germline ends. The CDR3 totals 16 residues. CDR3 nucleotide sequence: TGTGCCAGCAGGTGGGGGGTGGCGGGGAGCAATCAGCCCCAGCATTTT. It yields the protein CASRWGVAGSNQPQHF.

The rearrangement joins TRBV7-6 to TRBJ2-2; tentatively, D is TRBD2 (6 bases). The germline V gene encodes CDR1 SGHVS and CDR2 FNYEAQ. The CDR3 spans 14 residues. Deletions cut 4 bases from V and 5 bases from J, with 11 bases between. The CDR3 nucleotides are TGTGCCAGCAGCTCTCTCCGGGGGACCGGGGAGCTGTTTTTT. This codes for CASSSLRGTGELFF.

V usage is TRBV28 and J usage is TRBJ1-5, with 8 bases aligning to TRBD1. Germline V gene lookup returns CDR1 MDHEN and CDR2 SYDVKM. Trimming at V came to 5 bases and at J to 9 bases, leaving 3 bases not matched to a gene. The CDR3 length is 12 residues. The CDR3 coding sequence is TGTGCCAGCAGTAGGACAGGGCCGCCCCAGCATTTT. Translation gives CASSRTGPPQHF. Full variable domain (missing parts from reference TRBV28 and TRBJ1-5): DVKVTQSSRYLVKRTGEKVFLECVQDMDHENMFWYRQDPGLGLRLIYFSYDVKMKEKGDIPEGYSVSREKKERFSLILESASTNQTSMYLCASSRTGPPQHFGDGTRLSIL.

This sequence joins TRBV6-5 and TRBJ2-7, with D possibly matching TRBD2 (6 bases). The CDR3 contains 15 residues. CDR1 and CDR2 from the germline V gene are MNHEY and SVGAGI. Trimming left V 6 bases short and J 1 base short, with 16 bases between. CDR3 nucleotides: TGTGCCAGCAGCACCCATAGCGGTTGGTCCTACGAGCAGTACTTC. It specifies CASSTHSGWSYEQYF.

This clone has only one observation. The J gene is TRBJ2-2, the V gene TRBV28, with TRBD2 identical over 7 bases. Germline V gene data show CDR1 as MDHEN and CDR2 as SYDVKM. The CDR3 is 16 amino acids. The J segment lost 7 bases and the V segment lost 5 bases, leaving 13 bases of the junction unmatched. CDR3 region: CASSLGGQGGIGELFF. In nucleotides, the CDR3 is TGTGCCAGCAGTCTGGGCGGCCAGGGAGGGATCGGGGAGCTGTTTTTT.